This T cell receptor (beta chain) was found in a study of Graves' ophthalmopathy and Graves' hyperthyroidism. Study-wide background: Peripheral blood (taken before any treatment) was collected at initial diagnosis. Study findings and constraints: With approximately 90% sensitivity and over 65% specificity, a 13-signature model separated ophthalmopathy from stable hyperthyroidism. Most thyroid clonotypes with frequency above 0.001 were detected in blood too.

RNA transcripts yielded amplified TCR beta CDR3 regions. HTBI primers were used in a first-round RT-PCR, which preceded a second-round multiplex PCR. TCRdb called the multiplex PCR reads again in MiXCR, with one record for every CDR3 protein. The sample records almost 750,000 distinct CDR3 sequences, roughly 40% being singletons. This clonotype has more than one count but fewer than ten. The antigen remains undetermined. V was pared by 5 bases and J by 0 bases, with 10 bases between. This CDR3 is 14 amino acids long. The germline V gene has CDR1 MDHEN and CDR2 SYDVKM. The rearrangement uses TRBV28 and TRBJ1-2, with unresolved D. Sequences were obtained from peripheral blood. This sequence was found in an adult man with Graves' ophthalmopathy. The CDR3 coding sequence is TGTGCCAGCAGTATCACGAGCGCTAACTATGGCTACACCTTC. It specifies CASSITSANYGYTF.